A selection of T cell receptor beta chains follows, all from one sample in a study of a mutant IDH1 vaccine in newly diagnosed glioma. The method was immunoSEQ multiplex PCR; TCRdb's version includes in-frame clones alone and lacks a portion of them. The repertoire has about 56,000 clones, around 75% of them found once; the top ten carry roughly 5%. These receptors' targets are unknown. Sample: PBMCs, taken from a glioma patient whose treatment included an IDH1 peptide vaccine. The receptors were sampled from a man aged 50-59 years with glioma. CDR3s include the opening cysteine and the closing phenylalanine or tryptophan. A D gene is named only where the DNA matches it firmly. Part of the rows lack a size; the others show once, few, many or a class for expanded clones.

j_call	d_call	clone_size	v_call	cdr3_aa	cdr3_nt
TRBJ1-1	NA	NA	TRBV7-2	CASSRSNTEAFF	TGTGCCAGCAGCCGGTCGAACACTGAAGCTTTCTTT
TRBJ2-7	NA	NA	TRBV5-8	CASSPSYEQYF	TGTGCCAGCAGCCCTTCCTACGAGCAGTACTTC
TRBJ1-2	TRBD1	NA	TRBV10-2	CASSRGDRVDGYTF	TGCGCCAGCAGTCGCGGGGACAGGGTGGATGGCTACACCTTC
TRBJ2-1	TRBD1	NA	TRBV2	CASSRQGDNEQFF	TGTGCCAGCAGTCGACAGGGGGACAATGAGCAGTTCTTC
TRBJ2-7	TRBD2	NA	TRBV28	CASSLAGGYYEQYF	TGTGCCAGCAGTCTAGCGGGGGGCTACTACGAGCAGTACTTC
TRBJ2-7	TRBD1	NA	TRBV5-1	CASSLGTGIYEQYF	TGCGCCAGCAGCTTGGGGACAGGGATCTACGAGCAGTACTTC
TRBJ2-1	NA	NA	TRBV27	CASSLSEGDEQFF	TGTGCCAGCAGTTTATCAGAGGGGGATGAGCAGTTCTTC
TRBJ2-1	NA	NA	TRBV5-8	CASSLSRESEQFF	TGTGCCAGCAGCTTGTCGAGGGAGAGTGAGCAGTTCTTC
TRBJ2-2	NA	NA	TRBV27	CASSHNTGELFF	TGTGCCAGCTCCCACAACACCGGGGAGCTGTTTTTT
TRBJ2-5	TRBD2	NA	TRBV5-6	CASRRLAGGHLETQYF	TGTGCCAGCAGGCGACTAGCGGGGGGGCATTTAGAGACCCAGTACTTC
TRBJ2-7	NA	NA	TRBV6-1	CASKRGEQYF	TGTGCCAGCAAACGAGGAGAGCAGTACTTC
TRBJ1-1	TRBD1	few	TRBV9	CASSVGQGSEAFF	TGTGCCAGCAGCGTAGGACAGGGAAGTGAAGCTTTCTTT
TRBJ2-5	NA	NA	TRBV5-1	CASSLRDPGETQYF	TGCGCCAGCAGCTTGAGGGACCCCGGAGAGACCCAGTACTTC
TRBJ1-6	NA	NA	TRBV6-5	CATTIGPIYNSPLHF	TGTGCCACCACGATAGGGCCGATCTATAATTCACCCCTCCACTTT
TRBJ2-5	TRBD2	NA	TRBV29-1	CSGVAGGSETQYF	TGCAGCGGGGTAGCGGGGGGGAGCGAGACCCAGTACTTC
TRBJ1-4	TRBD1	NA	TRBV7-6	CASSLGQATFGKLFF	TGTGCCAGCAGCCTCGGACAGGCGACCTTTGGAAAACTGTTTTTT
TRBJ1-3	NA	NA	TRBV6-5	CASSYRRNSGNTIYF	TGTGCCAGCAGTTACCGCCGGAACTCTGGAAACACCATATATTTT
TRBJ2-1	NA	NA	TRBV19	CASSITRGQGEQFF	TGTGCCAGTAGTATAACCCGGGGGCAGGGTGAGCAGTTCTTC
TRBJ1-1	NA	few	TRBV5-4	CASSLGRANANTEAFF	TGTGCCAGCAGCTTGGGTAGGGCAAATGCTAACACTGAAGCTTTCTTT
TRBJ1-1	NA	NA	TRBV7-2	CASSLGVRTEAFF	TGTGCCAGCAGCTTAGGGGTTAGGACTGAAGCTTTCTTT
TRBJ2-5	NA	NA	TRBV23-1	CASTSKETQYF	TGCGCCAGCACAAGCAAGGAGACCCAGTACTTC
TRBJ1-4	NA	NA	TRBV7-2	CASSLGTATNEKLFF	TGTGCCAGCAGCTTAGGGACAGCAACTAATGAAAAACTGTTTTTT
TRBJ2-3	NA	NA	TRBV6-1	CASSEMGRLDTDTQYF	TGTGCCAGCAGTGAAATGGGCAGGCTGGACACAGATACGCAGTATTTT
TRBJ2-7	NA	NA	TRBV7-2	CASSLAGSGAYEQYF	TGTGCCAGCAGCTTAGCGGGTAGCGGTGCCTACGAGCAGTACTTC
TRBJ2-3	NA	NA	TRBV10-3	CAISPRSGSSSDTQYF	TGTGCCATCAGCCCCCGGAGCGGTTCCTCGTCAGATACGCAGTATTTT
TRBJ2-7	TRBD2	NA	TRBV6-6	CASSPVSAGGTYEQYF	TGTGCCAGCAGCCCCGTGTCGGCGGGGGGGACCTACGAGCAGTACTTC
TRBJ2-7	TRBD1	NA	TRBV29-1	CSVEMTTGTGGSEQYF	TGCAGCGTGGAGATGACGACCGGGACAGGGGGGAGCGAGCAGTACTTC
TRBJ2-5	TRBD1	NA	TRBV7-7	CASRGQPQETQYF	TGTGCTAGCAGGGGACAGCCCCAAGAGACCCAGTACTTC
TRBJ2-5	NA	NA	TRBV7-2	CASSLVGSGGPNQETQYF	TGTGCCAGCAGCTTAGTGGGGTCAGGGGGGCCCAACCAAGAGACCCAGTACTTC
TRBJ1-4	NA	NA	TRBV7-2	CASSLWEGEKLFF	TGTGCCAGCAGCTTATGGGAAGGGGAAAAACTGTTTTTT
TRBJ1-4	TRBD1	NA	TRBV4-2	CASSSGTATNEKLFF	TGTGCCAGCAGCAGCGGGACAGCAACTAATGAAAAACTGTTTTTT
TRBJ1-3	NA	few	TRBV6-5	CASSYGRAGNTIYF	TGTGCCAGCAGTTACGGAAGGGCGGGAAACACCATATATTTT
TRBJ1-1	NA	NA	TRBV28	CASSTQVDTEAFF	TGTGCCAGCAGTACACAGGTGGACACTGAAGCTTTCTTT
TRBJ2-6	NA	NA	TRBV27	CASTDGNSGANVLTF	TGTGCCAGCACCGACGGAAACTCTGGGGCCAACGTCCTGACTTTC
TRBJ2-3	NA	few	TRBV6-1	CASTRQADTQYF	TGTGCCAGCACCCGACAGGCAGATACGCAGTATTTT
TRBJ1-1	NA	NA	TRBV9	CASSVAGQSGTEAFF	TGTGCCAGCAGCGTAGCTGGACAGTCCGGGACTGAAGCTTTCTTT
TRBJ2-2	NA	NA	TRBV7-3	CASSSQGTNTGELFF	TGTGCCAGCAGCTCTCAAGGGACGAACACCGGGGAGCTGTTTTTT
TRBJ1-5	TRBD1	NA	TRBV10-3	CAISEWGTGEQPQHF	TGTGCCATCAGTGAGTGGGGGACAGGGGAGCAGCCCCAGCATTTT
TRBJ2-1	TRBD2	medium-sized	TRBV6-5	CASAWRDAGGNEQFF	TGTGCCAGCGCCTGGAGGGACGCCGGGGGGAATGAGCAGTTCTTC
TRBJ1-2	NA	once	TRBV29-1	CSVLRQDWGYTF	TGCAGCGTGCTGCGTCAGGATTGGGGCTACACCTTC
TRBJ2-7	NA	NA	TRBV15	CATSRDTGTAGEQYF	TGTGCCACCAGCAGAGATACAGGGACCGCCGGGGAGCAGTACTTC
TRBJ2-7	NA	NA	TRBV10-1	CASSGPITLHSYEQYF	TGCGCCAGCAGTGGACCGATAACCCTCCACTCCTACGAGCAGTACTTC
TRBJ2-1	TRBD1	once	TRBV18	CASSEGTEGSNEQFF	TGTGCCAGCTCTGAGGGGACAGAGGGGAGCAATGAGCAGTTCTTC